This entry describes one T cell receptor beta chain. Its antigen remains undetermined. No clone much larger than this one lies a single base away; base qualities are absent. TCRbeta CDR3 regions were amplified from genomic DNA by means of the immunoSEQ Assay, a bias-controlled multiplex PCR. The source study handled its data this way. The number of nucleated cells in each sample was estimated by amplification of reference gene primers within the assay. To quantify the absolute abundance of each unique TCRbeta CDR3 rearrangement, sequence reads were collapsed and filtered. For each sample, productive Simpson clonality was calculated by taking the square root of Simpson's diversity index across productive rearrangements. Entries here come from immuneACCESS through TCRdb and include only in-frame sequences with V and J called. Some clones fail to appear in such tables; in the studies checked, an unresolved V gene covers under half of the shortfall, and the cause of the remainder is unknown. The DNA was the basis for D and trimming; V, J and clone size are from that table. The sample table records 70,000 to 95,000 clones; roughly 89% of these occur just once. The ten largest clones represent around 5% of the sample.

The germline V gene yields WSHSY for CDR1 and SAAADI for CDR2. V lost 2 bases and J lost 9 bases; the stretch between them is 11 bases long. The CDR3 goes from the cysteine to the phenylalanine over 14 residues. Only the CDR3 DNA stays, 42 bases, in frame from base 1. The record originates from a study of blood T cell repertoires in COVID-19 (dated by TCRdb to the early 2020s). With respect to the entire study: Samples from collaborators originated in the United States, Italy and Spain and spanned both the acute and convalescent phases of COVID-19. The material from the prospective study consisted of cDNA or gDNA derived from T cells, B-cell-depleted T cells, or PBMCs. The dataset comprised deeply sampled blood TCRbeta repertoires from subjects exposed to, actively infected with, or recovered from COVID-19. The repertoires were made available in a free public database intended to serve as a resource for research on the immune response to SARS-CoV-2. Samples were obtained from the ongoing ImmuneRACE study (first 160 participants) and from 950 to 1,500 subjects provided by 6 global collaborators. The sample metadata nearly always contained a de-identified subject ID, COVID-19 status, age in years and sex. Where HLA class I and class II types were available, the types were taken from metadata supplied by the sample provider, not from assay-based typing. Overall study results and their limits: How much clinical and demographic metadata was included differed by source and by participant, and the metadata was provided uncurated.

The collaborating institutions used their own protocols to collect whole blood in K2EDTA tubes. For TCRbeta analysis, collaborators shipped samples as frozen whole blood, isolated PBMCs, or DNA extracted from either of those sample types. The sequencing input was peripheral blood. The sequence was obtained from an elderly woman with active COVID-19. The sequence is built from TRBV10-2 and TRBJ1-6; the D gene cannot be named for sure. The nucleotide sequence reads as follows: TGCGCCAGCAGTGAGGGGCTGGGTGTTTCACCCCTCCACTTT. Translated, it reads CASSEGLGVSPLHF.